This TCR beta chain was obtained from a study of PD-L1 blockade in urothelial cancer (dated by TCRdb to 2015 to 2018). Notes on the research overall: All patients started therapy at some point between 2014 and 2016 and received atezolizumab 1,200 mg intravenously every 3 weeks. About 90% of the roughly 29 patients were identified as males with urothelial cancer of bladder origin, and a prior smoking history was reported by 18 of 29 patients. An ECOG performance status of 0 or 1 was recorded for the patients, and 0 to 3 prior chemotherapy regimens had been received by the patients. Blood samples were analyzed at 3 weeks after treatment start (second dose) and at 6 weeks after treatment start. A median of roughly 140,000 T cells and approximately 86,000 unique TCRs was obtained from blood samples, and a median clonality of roughly 0.08 was observed. Somatic, immune and clinical correlates of response to PD-L1 blockade with atezolizumab in urothelial cancer were the focus of an exploratory multi-omic analysis. Pretreatment tumor samples, along with matched peripheral blood serially collected before and after atezolizumab treatment, were subjected to TCR sequencing. Durable clinical benefit was defined as a progression-free survival longer than 6 months, and TCR features were additionally tested against progression-free survival and overall survival. Whole exome sequencing and RNA sequencing of pretreatment tumors were performed alongside TCR sequencing in the same patients. Durable clinical benefit was achieved by nine patients and was not achieved by 20 patients. Twenty-nine patients had pretreatment blood TCR-seq, some 25 had at least one posttreatment blood collection, and some 25 had tumor TCR-seq.

The label giving this sample's time point can be read as: peripheral blood 6 weeks after treatment start. A cohort of roughly 30 patients with locally advanced or metastatic urothelial carcinoma, treated at Memorial Sloan Kettering on a trial protocol, was included. Peripheral blood mononuclear cells were collected pretreatment and during treatment, at between 1 and 8 total time points per patient. The Qiagen DNeasy Blood extraction kit was used to purify genomic DNA from total PBMCs and from tumor samples. PBMCs were collected pretreatment and during treatment, and were isolated and stored as previously described. Synthetic TCR analog templates were spiked into each PCR so that absolute template abundance could be estimated from read counts. TCRbeta CDR3 regions were amplified from genomic DNA with bias-controlled V and J gene primers using the immunoSEQ assay. Rearranged TCRbeta segments were sequenced at approximately 20X coverage. Concerning the study's data processing: Sequencing errors were corrected by clustering and CDR3s were annotated against IMGT to assign V, D and J genes. Downstream analyses used only productive TCRbeta rearrangements, leaving out any out-of-frame or stop-codon sequences. Clonality was calculated as one minus the Shannon entropy normalized by the log of the number of unique productive sequences. Clones differing between time points or between blood and tumor were identified by Fisher's exact test with Benjamini-Hochberg correction at adjusted p below 0.01. TCRdb provides this immuneACCESS table in a form limited to in-frame rearrangements. Some clones are lacking; in checked studies, under half of them reflect an unresolved V gene, and why the rest are absent is not known. That table supplies the V and J calls and clone size; D and trimming were determined from the DNA. In this sample the table shows 40,000 to 55,000 clones, 86% of which occur a single time. The leading ten clones occupy less than 11% of the sample.

The full study reports these points: A pretreatment peripheral blood TCR clonality below the median was linked to improved progression-free and overall survival. Because the sample size was small (n ≈ 29) and many exploratory analyses were performed, the results are intended to be hypothesis-generating. Among patients with durable benefit, tumor-associated TCR clones showed greater expansion in peripheral blood 3 weeks after treatment started (n ≈ 23, p = 0.022).

Regarding this clone: Its antigen target is currently unknown. Base-call qualities are not available, and no considerably larger clone is one nucleotide away.

From cysteine to phenylalanine, the CDR3 is 15 amino acids long. The sequence is cut down to CDR3 DNA, 45 bases in frame from base 1. V is shortened by 5 bases, J by 2 bases, and the region joining them spans 14 bases. According to the germline V gene, CDR1 reads SGHDT and CDR2 reads YYEEEE. Source: PBMCs, taken around atezolizumab (anti-PD-L1) treatment. The TCR was taken from a man aged 55 to 69 with urothelial cancer. Recombination linked TRBV5-6 to TRBJ1-5; the D gene cannot be named for sure. Here is the DNA: TGTGCCAGCAGTTTTTCCCTCGAGGGCAATCAGCCCCAGCATTTT. Its product reads: CASSFSLEGNQPQHF.